These T cell receptor beta chains were read from a single sample in a study of cytomegalovirus exposure and HLA in healthy donors. Clones were read by immunoSEQ multiplex PCR, and TCRdb kept only the in-frame ones, dropping some. The table has 95,000 to 100,000 clones, around 85% seen once. Sequencing input: PBMCs. The receptors were gathered from a man aged 30 to 39 in good health and CMV-seronegative. CDR3s include the opening cysteine and the closing phenylalanine or tryptophan. A D gene is named only where the DNA matches it firmly. Clone size, where shown, is once, few, many, or a class for clones that have expanded.

>TRBJ1-2|-|-|TRBV5-1
TGCGCCAGCAGCTTGGATACAGCGGGCTATGGCTACACCTTC
CASSLDTAGYGYTF
>TRBJ2-7|-|TRBD2|TRBV7-9
TGTGCCAGCAGCCCGGGACTAGCGGGAGTGACGGGCGAGCAGTACTTC
CASSPGLAGVTGEQYF
>TRBJ2-7|few|-|TRBV15
TGTGCCACCAGCAGAGATCGCGGGGCCAGCTCCTACGAGCAGTACTTC
CATSRDRGASSYEQYF
>TRBJ2-7|-|TRBD2|TRBV28
TGTGCCAGCAGTCCGCGGGCTAGCGGGAGTGGTAGGCCCTACGAGCAGTACTTC
CASSPRASGSGRPYEQYF
>TRBJ2-7|-|-|TRBV28
TGTGCCAGTCGGCGGGCTTACGAGCAGTACTTC
CASRRAYEQYF
>TRBJ1-5|-|-|TRBV2
TGTGCCAGCAGTGACAGGGTAAATAGCAATCAGCCCCAGCATTTT
CASSDRVNSNQPQHF
>TRBJ1-2|-|-|TRBV5-8
TGTGCCAGCAGCCCGACCGACAGGCCCTCTAACTATGGCTACACCTTC
CASSPTDRPSNYGYTF
>TRBJ2-7|-|TRBD1|TRBV5-3
TGTGCCAGAAGCGTGGGACAGGGCACCTACGAGCAGTACTTC
CARSVGQGTYEQYF
>TRBJ2-7|-|TRBD2|TRBV10-2
TGCGCCAGCAGTGAGTCGTGGACTAGGTCTCGGGAGCAGTACTTC
CASSESWTRSREQYF
>TRBJ1-1|-|-|TRBV5-1
TGCGCCAGCAGCAGTGACGGGGTGAACACTGAAGCTTTCTTT
CASSSDGVNTEAFF
>TRBJ1-1|-|-|TRBV6-5
TGTGCCAGCACACCACAGGGCCGGAACACTGAAGCTTTCTTT
CASTPQGRNTEAFF
>TRBJ2-3|-|-|TRBV5-1
TGCGCCAGCAGCCGCCAGGACAGTAGCACAGATACGCAGTATTTT
CASSRQDSSTDTQYF
>TRBJ1-5|-|TRBD1|TRBV7-2
TGTGCCAGCAGCTTAGCCAGGACAGGGGTCGATCAGCCCCAGCATTTT
CASSLARTGVDQPQHF
>TRBJ2-1|-|-|TRBV18
TGTGCCAGCTCACCACCGGGGGCGGGAGATAATGAGCAGTTCTTC
CASSPPGAGDNEQFF
>TRBJ2-7|-|TRBD1|TRBV4-1
TGCGCCAGCAGCCAAGATGCGTTAACAGGGGGGAGATACGAGCAGTACTTC
CASSQDALTGGRYEQYF
>TRBJ2-1|-|TRBD2|TRBV11-1
TGTGCCAGCAGCCTTGGGACTAGCGGCTACAATGAGCAGTTCTTC
CASSLGTSGYNEQFF
>TRBJ2-5|once|TRBD2|TRBV6-6
TGTGCCAGCAGTCATCCGGGACTAGGAGAGGAGACCCAGTACTTC
CASSHPGLGEETQYF
>TRBJ2-1|-|TRBD2|TRBV6-4
TGTGCCAGCAGTGACGGGACTAGCAACTACAATGAGCAGTTCTTC
CASSDGTSNYNEQFF
>TRBJ2-5|-|-|TRBV27
TGTGCCAGCAGTTTATCCGGCGAAGGGGGTTTAGACCAAGAGACCCAGTACTTC
CASSLSGEGGLDQETQYF
>TRBJ2-7|-|TRBD2|TRBV4-1
TGCGCCAGCAGCCTTACGGGGGGGGAGGAGCAGTACTTC
CASSLTGGEEQYF
>TRBJ2-7|-|TRBD1|TRBV18
TGTGCCAGCTCACAAAACAGGGGTGGGGAAGACGAGCAGTACTTC
CASSQNRGGEDEQYF
>TRBJ2-3|-|-|TRBV5-1
TGCGCCAGCAGCCAATCCCGGCCTAGCAGATACACAGATACGCAGTATTTT
CASSQSRPSRYTDTQYF
>TRBJ1-5|few|TRBD1|TRBV5-5
TGTGCCAGCAGCTTGGCGGCAGGGGGCACTCAGCCCCAGCATTTT
CASSLAAGGTQPQHF
>TRBJ2-3|-|TRBD2|TRBV5-6
TGTGCCAGCAGCGCCCGTAGCGGGAGGTATACTAGCACAGATACGCAGTATTTT
CASSARSGRYTSTDTQYF
>TRBJ2-7|-|-|TRBV5-6
TGTGCCAGCAGGGAGGGCTCCACGCGCGAGCAGTACTTC
CASREGSTREQYF
>TRBJ2-7|-|-|TRBV5-1
TGCGCCAGCAGCTTGGGGCAGGGTGCCTACGAGCAGTACTTC
CASSLGQGAYEQYF
>TRBJ2-7|-|-|TRBV29-1
TGCAGCGTTGCATATGCGTCGGAGGGATCGGGCTACGAGCAGTACTTC
CSVAYASEGSGYEQYF
>TRBJ1-3|-|-|TRBV5-1
TGCGCCAGCAGCGGGGAGAGCTCTGGAAACACCATATATTTT
CASSGESSGNTIYF
>TRBJ2-7|-|-|TRBV27
TGTGCCAGCAGTTTAGGCCCATCCTACGAGCAGTACTTC
CASSLGPSYEQYF
>TRBJ2-2|-|TRBD2|TRBV29-1
TGCAGCGTTGGCGGGAGTGGGGCGTTGGGAACCGGGGAGCTGTTTTTT
CSVGGSGALGTGELFF